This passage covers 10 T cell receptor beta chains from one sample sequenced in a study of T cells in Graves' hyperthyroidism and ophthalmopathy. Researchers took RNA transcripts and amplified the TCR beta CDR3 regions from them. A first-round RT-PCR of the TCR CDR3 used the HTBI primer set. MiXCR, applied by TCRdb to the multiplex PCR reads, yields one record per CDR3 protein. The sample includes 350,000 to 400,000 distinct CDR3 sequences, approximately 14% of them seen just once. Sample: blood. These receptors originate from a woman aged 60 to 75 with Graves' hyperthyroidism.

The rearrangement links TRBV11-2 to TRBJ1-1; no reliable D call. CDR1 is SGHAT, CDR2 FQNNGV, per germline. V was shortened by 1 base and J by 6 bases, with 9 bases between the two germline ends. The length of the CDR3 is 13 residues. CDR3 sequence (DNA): TGTGCCAGCAGCTTAGGGCCACGATCTGAAGCTTTCTTT. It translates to CASSLGPRSEAFF.

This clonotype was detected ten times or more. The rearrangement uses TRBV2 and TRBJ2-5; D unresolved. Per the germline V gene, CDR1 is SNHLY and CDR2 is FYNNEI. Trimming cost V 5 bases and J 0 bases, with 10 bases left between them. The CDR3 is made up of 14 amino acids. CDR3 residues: CASSLTEYQETQYF. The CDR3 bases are TGTGCCAGCAGTCTAACAGAGTACCAAGAGACCCAGTACTTC.

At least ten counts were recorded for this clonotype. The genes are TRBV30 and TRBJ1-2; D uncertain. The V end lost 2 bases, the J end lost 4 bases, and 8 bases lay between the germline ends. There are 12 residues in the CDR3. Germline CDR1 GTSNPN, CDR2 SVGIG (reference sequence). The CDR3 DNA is TGTGCCTGGAGTCCGGGTCGCTATGGCTACACCTTC. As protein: CAWSPGRYGYTF.

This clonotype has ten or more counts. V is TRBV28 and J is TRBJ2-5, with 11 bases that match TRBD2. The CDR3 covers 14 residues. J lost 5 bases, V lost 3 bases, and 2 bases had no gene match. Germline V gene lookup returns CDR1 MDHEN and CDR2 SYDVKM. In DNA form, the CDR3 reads TGTGCCAGCAGTTTTACTAGCGGGGGTGAGACCCAGTACTTC. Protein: CASSFTSGGETQYF.

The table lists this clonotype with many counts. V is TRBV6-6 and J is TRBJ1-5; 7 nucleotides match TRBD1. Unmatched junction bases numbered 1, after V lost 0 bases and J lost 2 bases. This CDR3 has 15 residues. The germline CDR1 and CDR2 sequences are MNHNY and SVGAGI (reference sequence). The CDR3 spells CASSYSGQGNQPQHF. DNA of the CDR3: TGTGCCAGCAGTTACTCCGGACAGGGCAATCAGCCCCAGCATTTT.

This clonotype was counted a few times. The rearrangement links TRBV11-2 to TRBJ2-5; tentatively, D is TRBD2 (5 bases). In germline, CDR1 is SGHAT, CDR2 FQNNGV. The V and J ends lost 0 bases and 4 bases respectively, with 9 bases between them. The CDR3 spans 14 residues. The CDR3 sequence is CASSLDTGTETQYF. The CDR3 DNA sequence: TGTGCCAGCAGCTTAGATACGGGAACAGAGACCCAGTACTTC.

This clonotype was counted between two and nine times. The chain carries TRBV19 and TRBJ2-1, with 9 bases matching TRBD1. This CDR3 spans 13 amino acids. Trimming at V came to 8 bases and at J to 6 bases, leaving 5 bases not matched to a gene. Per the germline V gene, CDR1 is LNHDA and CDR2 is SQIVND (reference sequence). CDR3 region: CASSTGQGNEQFF. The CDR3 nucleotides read TGTGCCAGTTCGACGGGACAGGGCAATGAGCAGTTCTTC.

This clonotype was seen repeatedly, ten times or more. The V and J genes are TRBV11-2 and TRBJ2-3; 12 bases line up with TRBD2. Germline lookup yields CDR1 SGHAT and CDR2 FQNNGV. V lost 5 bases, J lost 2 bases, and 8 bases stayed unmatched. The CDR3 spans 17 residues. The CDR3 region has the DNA TGTGCCAGCAGCGCCAAACCTAGCGGGAGGGCCACAGATACGCAGTATTTT. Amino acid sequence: CASSAKPSGRATDTQYF. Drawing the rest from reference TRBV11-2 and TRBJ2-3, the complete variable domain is EAGVAQSPRYKIIEKRQSVAFWCNPISGHATLYWYQQILGQGPKLLIQFQNNGVVDDSQLPKDRFSAERLKGVDSTLKIQPAKLEDSAVYLCASSAKPSGRATDTQYFGPGTRLTVL.

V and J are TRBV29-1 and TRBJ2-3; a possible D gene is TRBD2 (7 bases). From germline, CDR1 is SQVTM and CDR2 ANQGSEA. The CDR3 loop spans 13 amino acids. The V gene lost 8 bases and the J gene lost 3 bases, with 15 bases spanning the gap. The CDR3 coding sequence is TGCAGCCCGTGGGGGGGCGTAACAGATACGCAGTATTTT. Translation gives CSPWGGVTDTQYF.

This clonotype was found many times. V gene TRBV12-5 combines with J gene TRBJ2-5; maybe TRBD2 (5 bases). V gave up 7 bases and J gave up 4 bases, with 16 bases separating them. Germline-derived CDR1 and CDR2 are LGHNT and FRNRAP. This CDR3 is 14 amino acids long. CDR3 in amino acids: CASVGSGLGETQYF. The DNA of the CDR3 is TGTGCTAGTGTAGGGAGCGGTTTAGGAGAGACCCAGTACTTC. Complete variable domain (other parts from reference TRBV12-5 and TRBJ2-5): DARVTQTPRHKVTEMGQEVTMRCQPILGHNTVFWYRQTMMQGLELLAYFRNRAPLDDSGMPKDRFSAEMPDATLATLKIQPSEPRDSAVYFCASVGSGLGETQYFGPGTRLLVL.